A selection of T cell receptor beta chains follows, all from one sample in a study of OX40 agonist ivuxolimab in advanced cancers. TCRdb's copy holds only in-frame clones and misses some; the assay was immunoSEQ multiplex PCR. The sample carries about 68,000 clones, roughly nine tenths recorded once. Here the sequenced sample was CD4+ or CD8+ T cells sorted from blood, taken in a trial of the OX40 agonist ivuxolimab. All receptors derive from an adult with an advanced solid tumor such as melanoma, head and neck, liver or kidney cancer. Each CDR3 is given with its conserved first and last residue. Each record gives: clone size, D gene, J gene, V gene, CDR3 protein, CDR3 DNA. The D gene is left open where the match is weak. The listing skips clone size in some rows; elsewhere it reads once, few, many or a size class.

abundance: .
d_gene: .
j_gene: TRBJ2-3
v_gene: TRBV5-4
CDR3aa: CASSYDPSTDTQYF
CDR3nt: TGTGCCAGCAGCTACGACCCAAGCACAGATACGCAGTATTTT

abundance: .
d_gene: TRBD2
j_gene: TRBJ2-7
v_gene: TRBV19
CDR3aa: CASSPHRLAGVPEQYF
CDR3nt: TGTGCCAGTAGTCCCCACCGACTAGCGGGAGTACCCGAGCAGTACTTC

abundance: .
d_gene: TRBD1
j_gene: TRBJ2-7
v_gene: TRBV10-2
CDR3aa: CASSRGPNEQYF
CDR3nt: TGCGCCAGCAGCAGGGGGCCCAACGAGCAGTACTTC

abundance: .
d_gene: TRBD2
j_gene: TRBJ2-1
v_gene: TRBV18
CDR3aa: CASSPRLAGPAPHNEQFF
CDR3nt: TGTGCCAGCTCACCACGCCTAGCGGGACCCGCCCCCCACAATGAGCAGTTCTTC

abundance: .
d_gene: TRBD2
j_gene: TRBJ2-3
v_gene: TRBV5-8
CDR3aa: CASSLARRLAGTDTQYF
CDR3nt: TGTGCCAGCAGCTTGGCCCGGAGACTAGCGGGCACAGATACGCAGTATTTT

abundance: .
d_gene: TRBD1
j_gene: TRBJ2-7
v_gene: TRBV5-4
CDR3aa: CASSRAGQGTYEQYF
CDR3nt: TGTGCCAGCAGCCGTGCGGGACAGGGGACCTACGAGCAGTACTTC

abundance: .
d_gene: TRBD1
j_gene: TRBJ1-6
v_gene: TRBV15
CDR3aa: CATSRAGTGNSPLHF
CDR3nt: TGTGCCACCAGCAGAGCTGGGACAGGGAATTCACCCCTCCACTTT

abundance: .
d_gene: .
j_gene: TRBJ2-3
v_gene: TRBV5-4
CDR3aa: CASSPGTVSTDTQYF
CDR3nt: TGTGCCAGCAGCCCCGGGACTGTTAGCACAGATACGCAGTATTTT

abundance: few
d_gene: .
j_gene: TRBJ2-5
v_gene: TRBV5-6
CDR3aa: CASSLGSTQETQYF
CDR3nt: TGTGCCAGCAGCTTAGGATCAACCCAAGAGACCCAGTACTTC

abundance: .
d_gene: .
j_gene: TRBJ2-2
v_gene: TRBV2
CDR3aa: CASREAPTGELFF
CDR3nt: TGTGCCAGCAGGGAGGCTCCCACCGGGGAGCTGTTTTTT

abundance: .
d_gene: .
j_gene: TRBJ2-6
v_gene: TRBV5-1
CDR3aa: CASSQQSSGANVLTF
CDR3nt: TGCGCCAGCAGCCAACAGAGCTCTGGGGCCAACGTCCTGACTTTC

abundance: once
d_gene: TRBD1
j_gene: TRBJ1-4
v_gene: TRBV10-3
CDR3aa: CAISVGQGSYGEKLFF
CDR3nt: TGTGCCATCAGTGTGGGACAGGGGAGTTACGGTGAAAAACTGTTTTTT

abundance: .
d_gene: .
j_gene: TRBJ2-1
v_gene: TRBV10-3
CDR3aa: CAISESTTYNEQFF
CDR3nt: TGTGCCATCAGTGAGTCAACGACCTACAATGAGCAGTTCTTC

abundance: .
d_gene: .
j_gene: TRBJ1-1
v_gene: TRBV20-1
CDR3aa: CSAWVVTEAFF
CDR3nt: TGCAGTGCTTGGGTGGTCACTGAAGCTTTCTTT

abundance: .
d_gene: TRBD1
j_gene: TRBJ1-1
v_gene: TRBV15
CDR3aa: CATSMDRGKAEAFF
CDR3nt: TGTGCCACCAGCATGGACAGGGGGAAGGCTGAAGCTTTCTTT

abundance: .
d_gene: TRBD1
j_gene: TRBJ2-3
v_gene: TRBV7-3
CDR3aa: CASSLPGQGALDTQYF
CDR3nt: TGTGCCAGCAGCCTGCCGGGACAGGGAGCGCTGGATACGCAGTATTTT

abundance: .
d_gene: .
j_gene: TRBJ1-2
v_gene: TRBV7-9
CDR3aa: CASSPGDYGYTF
CDR3nt: TGTGCCAGCAGCCCAGGGGACTATGGCTACACCTTC

abundance: .
d_gene: .
j_gene: TRBJ2-7
v_gene: TRBV7-2
CDR3aa: CASSLEPESKYF
CDR3nt: TGTGCCAGCAGCTTGGAACCGGAGTCCAAGTACTTC

abundance: .
d_gene: .
j_gene: TRBJ1-2
v_gene: TRBV30
CDR3aa: CAWSVLLTADGYTF
CDR3nt: TGTGCCTGGAGTGTACTACTTACAGCAGATGGCTACACCTTC

abundance: once
d_gene: TRBD2
j_gene: TRBJ2-1
v_gene: TRBV27
CDR3aa: CASSPRLAGLGNEQFF
CDR3nt: TGTGCCAGCAGTCCGAGACTAGCGGGCCTGGGGAATGAGCAGTTCTTC

abundance: once
d_gene: .
j_gene: TRBJ2-7
v_gene: TRBV10-2
CDR3aa: CASSGGVGYPYEQYF
CDR3nt: TGCGCCAGCAGCGGAGGCGTCGGTTATCCTTACGAGCAGTACTTC

abundance: .
d_gene: TRBD1
j_gene: TRBJ2-7
v_gene: TRBV5-1
CDR3aa: CASSVVGTGTYEQYF
CDR3nt: TGCGCCAGCAGCGTTGTGGGGACAGGCACCTACGAGCAGTACTTC

abundance: .
d_gene: TRBD2
j_gene: TRBJ2-5
v_gene: TRBV15
CDR3aa: CATSRDLSGLAGIQETQYF
CDR3nt: TGTGCCACCAGCAGAGATCTTTCGGGACTAGCGGGAATACAAGAGACCCAGTACTTC

abundance: .
d_gene: TRBD1
j_gene: TRBJ2-1
v_gene: TRBV5-1
CDR3aa: CASSLFQGDSSYNEQFF
CDR3nt: TGCGCCAGCAGCCTCTTTCAGGGGGATAGCTCCTACAATGAGCAGTTCTTC

abundance: .
d_gene: TRBD2
j_gene: TRBJ2-7
v_gene: TRBV28
CDR3aa: CASRTRYEQYF
CDR3nt: TGTGCCAGCCGGACTAGGTACGAGCAGTACTTC

abundance: .
d_gene: .
j_gene: TRBJ2-6
v_gene: TRBV11-2
CDR3aa: CASSFSGANVLTF
CDR3nt: TGTGCCAGCAGCTTCTCTGGGGCCAACGTCCTGACTTTC

abundance: .
d_gene: TRBD1
j_gene: TRBJ1-1
v_gene: TRBV10-3
CDR3aa: CAISGTGGDALTEAFF
CDR3nt: TGTGCCATCAGTGGGACAGGGGGAGATGCTTTAACTGAAGCTTTCTTT

abundance: .
d_gene: TRBD1
j_gene: TRBJ1-3
v_gene: TRBV30
CDR3aa: CAWSRRQGRGGNTIYF
CDR3nt: TGTGCCTGGAGTCGAAGACAGGGCAGAGGCGGAAACACCATATATTTT

abundance: .
d_gene: TRBD1
j_gene: TRBJ2-1
v_gene: TRBV20-1
CDR3aa: CSASQGDEQFF
CDR3nt: TGCAGTGCTTCCCAGGGGGATGAGCAGTTCTTC

abundance: .
d_gene: .
j_gene: TRBJ1-4
v_gene: TRBV7-2
CDR3aa: CASSLELGMGEKLFF
CDR3nt: TGTGCCAGCAGCTTAGAGCTAGGGATGGGTGAAAAACTGTTTTTT

abundance: .
d_gene: .
j_gene: TRBJ1-3
v_gene: TRBV4-1
CDR3aa: CASSQSDGFSGNTIYF
CDR3nt: TGCGCCAGCAGCCAGAGCGACGGGTTCTCTGGAAACACCATATATTTT

abundance: few
d_gene: TRBD1
j_gene: TRBJ2-5
v_gene: TRBV5-1
CDR3aa: CASSLSLAGGAQETQYF
CDR3nt: TGCGCCAGCAGCTTGTCGTTAGCAGGGGGAGCCCAAGAGACCCAGTACTTC

abundance: .
d_gene: .
j_gene: TRBJ1-1
v_gene: TRBV27
CDR3aa: CASRTWAPNTEAFF
CDR3nt: TGTGCCAGCAGGACGTGGGCGCCGAACACTGAAGCTTTCTTT

abundance: .
d_gene: .
j_gene: TRBJ2-1
v_gene: TRBV10-1
CDR3aa: CASSESAYEQFF
CDR3nt: TGCGCCAGCAGTGAGTCAGCCTATGAGCAGTTCTTC

abundance: once
d_gene: TRBD1
j_gene: TRBJ1-2
v_gene: TRBV7-9
CDR3aa: CASSLRGRGPLYGYTF
CDR3nt: TGTGCCAGCAGCTTAAGGGGGAGGGGGCCCCTCTATGGCTACACCTTC

abundance: few
d_gene: .
j_gene: TRBJ1-1
v_gene: TRBV7-9
CDR3aa: CASSLGVSTEAFF
CDR3nt: TGTGCCAGCAGCTTAGGGGTAAGCACTGAAGCTTTCTTT

abundance: .
d_gene: TRBD2
j_gene: TRBJ2-3
v_gene: TRBV6-1
CDR3aa: CASKGLVASTDTQYF
CDR3nt: TGTGCCAGCAAGGGACTAGTCGCTAGCACAGATACGCAGTATTTT

abundance: .
d_gene: TRBD2
j_gene: TRBJ2-7
v_gene: TRBV9
CDR3aa: CASSVGRLAGGPLEQYF
CDR3nt: TGTGCCAGCAGCGTAGGTCGGCTAGCGGGAGGGCCACTGGAGCAGTACTTC

abundance: .
d_gene: TRBD1
j_gene: TRBJ1-1
v_gene: TRBV5-5
CDR3aa: CASSHDRGPTSLAEAFF
CDR3nt: TGTGCCAGCAGCCATGACAGGGGGCCGACGAGTTTGGCTGAAGCTTTCTTT

abundance: .
d_gene: .
j_gene: TRBJ2-2
v_gene: TRBV7-3
CDR3aa: CASSLSPENTGELFF
CDR3nt: TGTGCCAGCAGCTTATCTCCCGAAAACACCGGGGAGCTGTTTTTT

abundance: .
d_gene: TRBD1
j_gene: TRBJ2-5
v_gene: TRBV23-1
CDR3aa: CASRVSGQGTETQYF
CDR3nt: TGCGCCAGCAGGGTCTCGGGACAGGGAACGGAGACCCAGTACTTC

abundance: .
d_gene: .
j_gene: TRBJ1-4
v_gene: TRBV19
CDR3aa: CASEGTNQGTNEKLFF
CDR3nt: TGTGCCAGCGAAGGGACAAACCAAGGGACTAATGAAAAACTGTTTTTT

abundance: .
d_gene: .
j_gene: TRBJ2-5
v_gene: TRBV5-1
CDR3aa: CASSLELGQETQYF
CDR3nt: TGCGCCAGCAGCTTGGAGCTGGGCCAGGAGACCCAGTACTTC

abundance: .
d_gene: .
j_gene: TRBJ1-4
v_gene: TRBV2
CDR3aa: CASTDSRGGGEKLFF
CDR3nt: TGTGCCAGCACGGACTCGAGGGGGGGAGGTGAAAAACTGTTTTTT

abundance: .
d_gene: .
j_gene: TRBJ2-7
v_gene: TRBV6-1
CDR3aa: CATWRGPWYEQYF
CDR3nt: TGTGCCACCTGGAGAGGGCCCTGGTACGAGCAGTACTTC

abundance: .
d_gene: .
j_gene: TRBJ1-4
v_gene: TRBV27
CDR3aa: CASSTDGAYNEKLFF
CDR3nt: TGTGCCAGCAGCACTGACGGAGCTTATAATGAAAAACTGTTTTTT

abundance: .
d_gene: TRBD1
j_gene: TRBJ2-3
v_gene: TRBV18
CDR3aa: CASSPPRTGGITDTQYF
CDR3nt: TGTGCCAGCTCACCACCTCGGACAGGGGGGATCACAGATACGCAGTATTTT

abundance: .
d_gene: .
j_gene: TRBJ2-7
v_gene: TRBV11-1
CDR3aa: CASSREVGQIYEQYF
CDR3nt: TGTGCCAGCAGTCGAGAGGTAGGACAGATCTACGAGCAGTACTTC

abundance: .
d_gene: .
j_gene: TRBJ2-2
v_gene: TRBV2
CDR3aa: CASSSGTKGTGELFF
CDR3nt: TGTGCCAGTTCTTCCGGGACAAAGGGGACCGGGGAGCTGTTTTTT

abundance: .
d_gene: TRBD1
j_gene: TRBJ2-7
v_gene: TRBV27
CDR3aa: CASSLSEPGQGFYEQYF
CDR3nt: TGTGCCAGCAGTTTATCCGAACCGGGACAGGGCTTCTACGAGCAGTACTTC

abundance: .
d_gene: .
j_gene: TRBJ2-7
v_gene: TRBV6-5
CDR3aa: CASSRDGLSYEQYF
CDR3nt: TGTGCCAGCAGCCGGGACGGACTCTCCTACGAGCAGTACTTC

abundance: .
d_gene: .
j_gene: TRBJ2-7
v_gene: TRBV6-5
CDR3aa: CASSYSTEGSEQYF
CDR3nt: TGTGCCAGCAGTTACTCAACGGAGGGATCCGAGCAGTACTTC

abundance: .
d_gene: .
j_gene: TRBJ1-2
v_gene: TRBV5-4
CDR3aa: CASSSRQAGWSGYTF
CDR3nt: TGTGCCAGCAGCTCCCGGCAGGCGGGGTGGAGTGGCTACACCTTC

abundance: .
d_gene: .
j_gene: TRBJ1-1
v_gene: TRBV2
CDR3aa: CASSDDQNTEAFF
CDR3nt: TGTGCCAGCAGTGACGACCAGAACACTGAAGCTTTCTTT